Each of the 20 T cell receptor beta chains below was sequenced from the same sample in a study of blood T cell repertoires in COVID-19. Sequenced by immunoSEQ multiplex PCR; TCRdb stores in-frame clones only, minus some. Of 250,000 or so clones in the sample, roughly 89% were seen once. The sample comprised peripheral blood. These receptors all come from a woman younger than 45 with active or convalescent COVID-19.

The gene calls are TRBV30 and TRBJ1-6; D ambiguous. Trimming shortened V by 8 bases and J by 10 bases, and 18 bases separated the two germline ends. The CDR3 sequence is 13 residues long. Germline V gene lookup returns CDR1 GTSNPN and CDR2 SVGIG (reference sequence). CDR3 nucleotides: TGTGCCGTCCTAAGGGAGGTTGGATCACCCCTCCACTTT. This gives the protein CAVLREVGSPLHF.

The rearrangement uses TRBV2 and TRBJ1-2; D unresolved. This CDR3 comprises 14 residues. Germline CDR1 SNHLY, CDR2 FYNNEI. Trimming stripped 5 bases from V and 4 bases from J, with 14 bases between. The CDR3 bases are TGTGCCAGCAGTATGGCAGCGAGCTCCTATGGCTACACCTTC. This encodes CASSMAASSYGYTF.

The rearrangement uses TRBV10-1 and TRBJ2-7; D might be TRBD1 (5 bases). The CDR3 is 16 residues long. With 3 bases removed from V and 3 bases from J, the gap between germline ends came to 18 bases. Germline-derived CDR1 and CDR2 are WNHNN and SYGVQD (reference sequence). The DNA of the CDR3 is TGCGCCAGCAGTGATATGAAGGGGTTGCTTTTCTACGAGCAGTACTTC. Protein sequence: CASSDMKGLLFYEQYF.

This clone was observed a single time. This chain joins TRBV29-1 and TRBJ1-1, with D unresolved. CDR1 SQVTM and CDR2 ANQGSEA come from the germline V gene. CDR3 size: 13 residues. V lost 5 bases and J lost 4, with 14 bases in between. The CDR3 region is CSVFGRGTTEAFF. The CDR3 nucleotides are TGCAGCGTTTTCGGGCGGGGAACCACTGAAGCTTTCTTT. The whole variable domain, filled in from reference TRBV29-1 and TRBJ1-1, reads SAVISQKPSRDICQRGTSLTIQCQVDSQVTMMFWYRQQPGQSLTLIATANQGSEATYESGFVIDKFPISRPNLTFSTLTVSNMSPEDSSIYLCSVFGRGTTEAFFGQGTRLTVV.

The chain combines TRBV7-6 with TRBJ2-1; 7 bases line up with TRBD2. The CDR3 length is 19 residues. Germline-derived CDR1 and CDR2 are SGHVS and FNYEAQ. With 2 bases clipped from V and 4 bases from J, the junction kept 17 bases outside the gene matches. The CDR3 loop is CASSLRRSGTMGRYNEQFF. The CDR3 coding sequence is TGTGCCAGCAGCTTAAGACGGAGCGGGACCATGGGCCGATACAATGAGCAGTTCTTC.

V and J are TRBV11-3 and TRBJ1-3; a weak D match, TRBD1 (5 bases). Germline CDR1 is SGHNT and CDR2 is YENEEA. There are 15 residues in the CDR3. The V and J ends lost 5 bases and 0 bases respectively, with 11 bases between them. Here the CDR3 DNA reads TGTGCCAGCAGCCGGGGGGGGAACTCTGGAAACACCATATATTTT. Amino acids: CASSRGGNSGNTIYF.

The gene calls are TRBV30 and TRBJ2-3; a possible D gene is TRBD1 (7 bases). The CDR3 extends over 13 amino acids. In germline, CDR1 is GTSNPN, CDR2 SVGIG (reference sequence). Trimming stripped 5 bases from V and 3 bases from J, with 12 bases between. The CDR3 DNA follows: TGTGCCTGGTGCGCAGGGGGGACAGATACGCAGTATTTT. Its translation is CAWCAGGTDTQYF.

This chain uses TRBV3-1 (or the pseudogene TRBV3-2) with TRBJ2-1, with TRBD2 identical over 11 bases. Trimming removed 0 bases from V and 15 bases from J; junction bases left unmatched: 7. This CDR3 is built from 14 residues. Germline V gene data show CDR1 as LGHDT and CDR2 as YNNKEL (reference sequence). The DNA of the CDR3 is TGTGCCAGCAGCCAAGATAGCGGGGGGGCCGCAGGGTTCTTC. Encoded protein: CASSQDSGGAAGFF.

CDR3: CASSPPSVETQYF. In nucleotides, the CDR3 is TGTGCCAGCAGTCCCCCTTCCGTGGAGACCCAGTACTTC. V usage is TRBV28 and J usage is TRBJ2-5; D remains unclear. There are 13 residues in the CDR3. CDR1 is MDHEN and CDR2 is SYDVKM in the germline V gene. V was pared by 5 bases and J by 5 bases, with 12 bases between.

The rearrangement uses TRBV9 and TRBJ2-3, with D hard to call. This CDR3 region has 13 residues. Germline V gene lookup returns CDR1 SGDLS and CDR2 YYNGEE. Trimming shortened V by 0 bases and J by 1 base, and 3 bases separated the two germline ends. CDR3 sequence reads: CASSVAGTDTQYF. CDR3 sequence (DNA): TGTGCCAGCAGCGTAGCGGGCACAGATACGCAGTATTTT.

The CDR3 DNA is TGTGCCAGCAGCGTAGACAGCGGGGGGGACTACTCCTACAATGAGCAGTTCTTC. It translates to CASSVDSGGDYSYNEQFF. The chain combines TRBV9 with TRBJ2-1; TRBD2 matches at 10 bases. Germline V gives CDR1 SGDLS, CDR2 YYNGEE. V lost 0 bases, J lost 0 bases, and 6 bases stayed unmatched. CDR3 size: 18 residues.

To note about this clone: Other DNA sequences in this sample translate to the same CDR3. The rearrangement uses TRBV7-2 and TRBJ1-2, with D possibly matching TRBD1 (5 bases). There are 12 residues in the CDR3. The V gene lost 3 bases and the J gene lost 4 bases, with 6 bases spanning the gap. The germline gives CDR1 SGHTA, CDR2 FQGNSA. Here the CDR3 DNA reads TGTGCCAGCAGCTTCGGGGGCTATGGCTACACCTTC. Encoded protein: CASSFGGYGYTF.

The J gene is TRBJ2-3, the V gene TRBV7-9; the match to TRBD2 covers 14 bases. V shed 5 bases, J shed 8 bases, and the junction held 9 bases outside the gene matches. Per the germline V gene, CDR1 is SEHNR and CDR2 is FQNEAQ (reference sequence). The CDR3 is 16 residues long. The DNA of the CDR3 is TGTGCCAGCAGCCCGCCGGGACTAGCGGGAGCTGGTACGCAGTATTTT. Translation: CASSPPGLAGAGTQYF.

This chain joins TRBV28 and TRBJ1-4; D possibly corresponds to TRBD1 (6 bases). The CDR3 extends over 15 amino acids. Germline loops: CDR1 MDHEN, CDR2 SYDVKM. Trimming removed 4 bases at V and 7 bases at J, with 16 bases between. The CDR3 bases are TGTGCCAGCAGTTCTAGGGGGAAATTGAGTGAAAAACTGTTTTTT. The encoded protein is CASSSRGKLSEKLFF. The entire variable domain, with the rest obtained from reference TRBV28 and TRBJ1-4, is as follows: DVKVTQSSRYLVKRTGEKVFLECVQDMDHENMFWYRQDPGLGLRLIYFSYDVKMKEKGDIPEGYSVSREKKERFSLILESASTNQTSMYLCASSSRGKLSEKLFFGSGTQLSVL.

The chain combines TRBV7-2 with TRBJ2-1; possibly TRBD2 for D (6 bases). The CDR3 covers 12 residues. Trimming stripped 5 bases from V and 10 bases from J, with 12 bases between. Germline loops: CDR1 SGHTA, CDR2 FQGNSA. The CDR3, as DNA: TGTGCCAGCAGCCAGACTAGTAACGAGCAGTTCTTC. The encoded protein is CASSQTSNEQFF.

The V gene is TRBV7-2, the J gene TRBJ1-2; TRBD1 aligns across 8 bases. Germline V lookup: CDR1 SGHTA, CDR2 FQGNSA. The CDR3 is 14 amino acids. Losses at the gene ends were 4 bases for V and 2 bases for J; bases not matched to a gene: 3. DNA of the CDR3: TGTGCCAGCAGCTCGGGACAGGTGAACTATGGCTACACCTTC. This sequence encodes CASSSGQVNYGYTF.

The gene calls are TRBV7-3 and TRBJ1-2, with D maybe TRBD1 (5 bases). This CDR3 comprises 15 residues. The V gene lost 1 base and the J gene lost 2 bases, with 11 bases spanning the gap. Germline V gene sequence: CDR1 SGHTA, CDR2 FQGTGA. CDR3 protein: CASSLKEAGNYGYTF. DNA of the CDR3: TGTGCCAGCAGCTTAAAAGAGGCAGGGAACTATGGCTACACCTTC. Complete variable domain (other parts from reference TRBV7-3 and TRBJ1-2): GAGVSQTPSNKVTEKGKYVELRCDPISGHTALYWYRQSLGQGPEFLIYFQGTGAADDSGLPNDRFFAVRPEGSVSTLKIQRTERGDSAVYLCASSLKEAGNYGYTFGSGTRLTVV.

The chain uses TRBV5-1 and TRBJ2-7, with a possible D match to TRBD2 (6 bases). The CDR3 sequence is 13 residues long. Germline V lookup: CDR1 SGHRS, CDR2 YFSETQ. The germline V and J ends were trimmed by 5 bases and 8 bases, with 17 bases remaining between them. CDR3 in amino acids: CASSPGRDFQQYF. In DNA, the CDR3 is TGCGCCAGCAGTCCGGGGCGGGATTTCCAGCAGTACTTC.

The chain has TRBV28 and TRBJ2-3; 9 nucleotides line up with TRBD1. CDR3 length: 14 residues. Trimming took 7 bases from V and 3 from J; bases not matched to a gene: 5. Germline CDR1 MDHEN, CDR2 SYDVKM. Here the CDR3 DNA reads TGTGCCAGCATCAATGGACAGGGGACAGATACGCAGTATTTT. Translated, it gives CASINGQGTDTQYF.

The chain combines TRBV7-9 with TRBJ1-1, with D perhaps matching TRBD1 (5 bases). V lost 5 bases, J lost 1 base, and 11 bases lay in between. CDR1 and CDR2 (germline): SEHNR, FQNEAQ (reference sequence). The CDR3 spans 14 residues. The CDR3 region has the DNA TGTGCCAGCAGCCCCCCCCAGGGGAACACTGAAGCTTTCTTT. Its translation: CASSPPQGNTEAFF.